This TCR beta chain was found in a study of cytomegalovirus exposure and HLA in healthy donors. Whole-study findings and limits: A later analysis linked about 17,000 TCR beta sequences to HLA alleles at 0.05 false discovery rate. More clonal expansion characterized HLA-associated TCR beta chains than equally common others in a later analysis. The study assumed roughly uniform donor sequencing depth for presence/absence analyses.

This CDR3 region has 16 residues. Per germline, CDR1 MRHNA and CDR2 SNTAGT. Unmatched junction bases numbered 5, after V lost 2 bases and J lost 2 bases. Comments on this clone: The antigen is undetermined.

The study ran its PCR with 60 Vbeta and 13 Jbeta primers. Sequenced by immunoSEQ multiplex PCR; TCRdb stores in-frame clones only, minus some. The top ten clones hold 2% to 3% of a sample with about 130,000 clones, 65% to 90% of them seen once. The gene calls are TRBV6-4 and TRBJ2-3; 9 bases match TRBD2. The sequencing sample was made of PBMCs. This TCR was sampled from a man aged 50 to 60 in good health and CMV-seronegative. In DNA form, the CDR3 reads TGTGCCAGCAGTGACCGCGGACTAGCGTCCACAGATACGCAGTATTTT. This translates into CASSDRGLASTDTQYF.